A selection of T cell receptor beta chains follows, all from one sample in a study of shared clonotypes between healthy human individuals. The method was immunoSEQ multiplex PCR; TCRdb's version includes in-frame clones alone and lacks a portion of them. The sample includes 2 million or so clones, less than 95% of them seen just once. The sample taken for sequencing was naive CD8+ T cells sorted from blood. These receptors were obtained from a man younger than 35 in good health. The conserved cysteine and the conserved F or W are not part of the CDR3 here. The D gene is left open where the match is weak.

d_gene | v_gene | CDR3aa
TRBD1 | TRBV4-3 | ASSQAGQMNTEAF
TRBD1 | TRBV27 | ASSSLQGRDTEAF
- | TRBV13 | ASSPRDGKESGYT
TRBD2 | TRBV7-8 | ASSLVSGPYEQY
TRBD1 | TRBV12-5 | ASGLGQGADTQY
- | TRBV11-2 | ASSIPFEGGGYT
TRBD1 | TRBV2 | ASSEAGQGAGSPLH
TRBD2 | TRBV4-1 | ASSQDRSGGLPPYNEQF
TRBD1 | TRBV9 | ASNIDPGQPANTGELF
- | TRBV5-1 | ASSSKGSNTEAF
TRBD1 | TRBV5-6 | ASSAGTGSLGQF
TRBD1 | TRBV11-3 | ASSTGTGDYEQY
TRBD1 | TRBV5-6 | ASSQVIGTVFYGYT
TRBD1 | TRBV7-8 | ASSSGQGAWDEQF
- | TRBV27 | ASSLRGYYEQY
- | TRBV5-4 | ASSSTGLSDEQY
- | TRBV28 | ASSTRTGLREQY
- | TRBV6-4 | ASSDVLAGELF
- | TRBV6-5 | ASTDPEDTEAF
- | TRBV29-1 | SVEDGAEQF
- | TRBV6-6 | ASSYTEGTF
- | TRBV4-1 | ASSQDWDGENQPQH
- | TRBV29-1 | SVVGRGGELF
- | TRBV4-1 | ASSQRDPRNTEAF
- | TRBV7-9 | ASSLEYRTNYGYT
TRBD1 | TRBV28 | ASSYQGAWDYGYT
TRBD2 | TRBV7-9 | ASSLHTSGRPYNEQF
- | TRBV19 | ASSLLPTTYNEQF
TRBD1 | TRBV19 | ATLQGSDRDYGYT
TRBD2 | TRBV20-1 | SASGGGEQF
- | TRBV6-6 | ASSPYGGVEAF
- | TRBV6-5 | ASSKHVNTEAF
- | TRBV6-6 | ASSYSHYNEQF